The next 29 T cell receptor beta chains were all read from a single sample in a study of blood T cell repertoires in COVID-19 (dated by TCRdb to 2020 to 2022). The protocol used for the library was the immunoSEQ multiplex PCR assay. Held by TCRdb, this immuneACCESS table contains in-frame sequences only and omits some clones. Under half of the omission traces to an unresolved V gene where checked; the cause of the rest is unknown. In all, the sample holds roughly 160,000 clones, and around 79% of those were seen once. The ten largest clones take up more than 6.5% of the sample. The sequenced sample was peripheral blood. The origin of the receptors is a woman aged 55-69 years with COVID-19, enrolled during active disease.

The chain employs TRBV27 and TRBJ1-6; D is perhaps TRBD1 (5 bases). The CDR3 totals 15 residues. Germline assignment: CDR1 MNHEY and CDR2 SMNVEV (reference sequence). The germline V and J ends were trimmed by 8 bases and 7 bases, with 18 bases remaining between them. The CDR3 protein is CASGRQGSKNSPLHF. The CDR3 DNA is TGTGCCAGCGGCCGTCAGGGCTCCAAAAATTCACCCCTCCACTTT.

The chain joins TRBV28 to TRBJ2-2; 10 positions agree with TRBD2. The CDR3 runs to 16 residues. Unmatched junction bases numbered 8, after V lost 7 bases and J lost 3 bases. The germline V gene encodes CDR1 MDHEN and CDR2 SYDVKM. The CDR3 region is CASKKLAGSHTGELFF. The CDR3 DNA sequence: TGTGCCAGCAAAAAACTAGCGGGATCTCACACCGGGGAGCTGTTTTTT.

The CDR3 reads CASSTAGGSSPLHF. The CDR3 coding sequence is TGTGCCAGTAGTACGGCAGGGGGAAGTTCACCCCTCCACTTT. The chain is built from TRBV19 and TRBJ1-6, with TRBD1 matching 7 bases. V was clipped by 4 bases and J by 9 bases; unmatched bases: 6. This CDR3 region has 14 residues. Per germline, CDR1 LNHDA and CDR2 SQIVND (reference sequence).

The chain carries TRBV11-2 and TRBJ2-7; no reliable D call. V lost 1 base, J lost 3 bases, and 7 bases lay in between. The CDR3 sequence is 13 residues long. In germline, CDR1 is SGHAT, CDR2 FQNNGV. CDR3 DNA sequence: TGTGCCAGCAGCTTAGCCTCCCGCTACGAGCAGTACGTC. It translates to CASSLASRYEQYV.

V is TRBV5-5 and J is TRBJ2-7; D remains unclear. The germline CDR1 and CDR2 sequences are SGHKS and YYEKEE (reference sequence). Trimming removed 0 bases from V and 6 bases from J, with 13 bases in between. CDR3 length: 14 amino acids. CDR3 coding DNA: TGTGCCAGCAGCTTGGATCCAGGCCCTGGCGAGCAGTACTTC. Its protein product is CASSLDPGPGEQYF.

This clone was recorded once. The genes are TRBV11-3 and TRBJ2-2; no reliable D call. This CDR3 has 13 amino acids. The germline CDR1 and CDR2 sequences are SGHNT and YENEEA. V was shortened by 2 bases and J by 4 bases, with 5 bases between the two germline ends. CDR3 coding DNA: TGTGCCAGCAGCTTAACACCCACCGGGGAGCTGTTTTTT. Protein sequence: CASSLTPTGELFF.

The CDR3 nucleotides are TGTGCCAGCCGGGACAGGGGATTCTATGGCTACACCTTC. It is translated as CASRDRGFYGYTF. The genes are TRBV28 and TRBJ1-2; the match to TRBD1 covers 10 bases. J lost 4 bases, V lost 8 bases, and 4 bases had no gene match. The CDR3 length is 13 residues. In germline, CDR1 is MDHEN, CDR2 SYDVKM.

The rearrangement joins TRBV5-8 to TRBJ1-5; D unclear. This CDR3 is built from 15 residues. V shed 2 bases and J shed 2 bases, with 11 bases lying between them. Germline CDR1 reads SGHTS; CDR2 reads YDEGEE. CDR3 residues: CASSFSGWGNQPQHF. For the CDR3, the DNA is TGTGCCAGCAGCTTCTCGGGGTGGGGCAATCAGCCCCAGCATTTT.

The V call is TRBV6-6, the J call TRBJ2-1; maybe TRBD2 (5 bases). The CDR3 runs 15 residues. The V end was cut by 5 bases, the J end by 6 bases, with 17 bases between. The germline CDR1 and CDR2 sequences are MNHNY and SVGAGI (reference sequence). The CDR3 DNA follows: TGTGCCAGCAGTACCACAGCTAGCCCAGGCAATGAGCAGTTCTTC. Its translation is CASSTTASPGNEQFF.

The genes are TRBV6-1 and TRBJ2-2, with 8 bases that match TRBD1. V trimming: 1 base; J trimming: 7 bases; junction bases outside the gene matches: 5. This CDR3 region has 15 residues. Per the germline V gene, CDR1 is MNHNS and CDR2 is SASEGT. Written as DNA, the CDR3 is TGTGCCAGCAGTGAAGAGACAGGGGAGGTCGGGGAGCTGTTTTTT. It yields the protein CASSEETGEVGELFF.

The chain has TRBV5-5 and TRBJ1-3; D unresolved. This CDR3 region has 17 residues. V lost 1 base and J 2 bases, leaving 16 bases between the germline ends. Germline assignment: CDR1 SGHKS and CDR2 YYEKEE (reference sequence). The CDR3 loop is CASSLFGQDTAGNTIYF. CDR3 nucleotides: TGTGCCAGCAGCTTGTTTGGCCAGGATACCGCTGGAAACACCATATATTTT.

This chain links TRBV6-2 or TRBV6-3 with TRBJ2-7, with 7 bases matching TRBD2. This CDR3 comprises 14 residues. V gave up 0 bases and J gave up 4 bases; unmatched junction bases: 3. Germline V gene lookup returns CDR1 MNHEY and CDR2 SVGEGT. The CDR3 protein is CASSYSGGRYEQYV. Here the CDR3 DNA reads TGTGCCAGCAGTTACTCCGGGGGGAGGTACGAGCAGTACGTC.

The chain links TRBV14 to TRBJ2-5, with 7 positions matching TRBD1. This CDR3 contains 17 residues. Trimming cost V 1 base and J 2 bases; bases outside gene matches: 10. CDR1 and CDR2 from the germline V gene are SGHDN and FVKESK. This CDR3 is CASSQAQMGQTQETQYF. As DNA, the CDR3 is TGTGCCAGCAGCCAAGCCCAGATGGGACAGACTCAAGAGACCCAGTACTTC.

This clone was seen a handful of times. V and J are TRBV7-9 and TRBJ1-1, with no clear D. Trimming removed 5 bases from V and 0 bases from J, with 4 bases in between. Per the germline V gene, CDR1 is SEHNR and CDR2 is FQNEAQ (reference sequence). The CDR3 spans 12 residues. DNA for the CDR3: TGTGCCAGCAGCCCAGTGAACACTGAAGCTTTCTTT. It is translated as CASSPVNTEAFF.

The V call is TRBV9, the J call TRBJ2-7, with a tentative D call TRBD1 (6 bases). The germline V and J ends were trimmed by 0 bases and 1 base, with 8 bases remaining between them. This CDR3 contains 14 residues. CDR1 SGDLS and CDR2 YYNGEE come from the germline V gene. DNA for the CDR3: TGTGCCAGCAGCGTAGAAGGGGGTTCCTACGAGCAGTACTTC. Protein product: CASSVEGGSYEQYF.

The J gene is TRBJ2-5, the V gene TRBV5-5; D is possibly TRBD2 (6 bases). This CDR3 contains 14 residues. CDR1 is SGHKS and CDR2 is YYEKEE in the germline V gene (reference sequence). The V gene lost 4 bases and the J gene lost 4 bases, with 14 bases spanning the gap. CDR3 sequence (DNA): TGTGCCAGCAGCCGGGTGGGACTGGGAGAGACCCAGTACTTC. It translates to CASSRVGLGETQYF.

This chain uses TRBV19 with TRBJ2-3; D is unresolved. The germline CDR1 and CDR2 sequences are LNHDA and SQIVND (reference sequence). V lost 3 bases and J 4 bases, leaving 20 bases between the germline ends. The CDR3 is made up of 17 amino acids. The CDR3 DNA reads TGTGCCAGTAGTATGGGTGCAGGTGCGAGAATGGCAGATACGCAGTATTTT. Translation gives CASSMGAGARMADTQYF.

The gene calls are TRBV9 and TRBJ2-7, with a possible D match to TRBD1 (8 bases). The CDR3 spans 15 residues. Germline V gene lookup returns CDR1 SGDLS and CDR2 YYNGEE. Trimming stripped 3 bases from V and 5 bases from J, with 18 bases between. The CDR3 DNA is TGTGCCAGCAGCGCACAGGGGGTGGGGACTAACGAGCAGTACTTC. Translated, it gives CASSAQGVGTNEQYF.

The chain links TRBV14 to TRBJ1-2, with D unresolved. V lost 1 base and J 6 bases, leaving 12 bases between the germline ends. Germline loops: CDR1 SGHDN, CDR2 FVKESK. This CDR3 spans 14 amino acids. The CDR3 sequence: CASSQATGGNGYTF. In DNA, the CDR3 is TGTGCCAGCAGCCAAGCCACCGGAGGGAATGGCTACACCTTC.

This rearrangement joins TRBV5-1 to TRBJ2-6; D not resolved. Germline CDR1 reads SGHRS; CDR2 reads YFSETQ. CDR3 length equals 21 residues. Trimming stripped 4 bases from V and 0 bases from J, with 26 bases between. The CDR3 DNA follows: TGCGCCAGCAGCCTAAACTCCCACGACATGCCATTGAGCTCTGGGGCCAACGTCCTGACTTTC. Residues: CASSLNSHDMPLSSGANVLTF.

The chain uses TRBV27 and TRBJ2-7; 8 nucleotides line up with TRBD2. Germline CDR1 is MNHEY and CDR2 is SMNVEV (reference sequence). V shed 8 bases and J 3 bases; nucleotides not matched to a gene: 9. There are 14 residues in the CDR3. CDR3 bases: TGTGCCAGCCGGAGCCCGGGACTAGGCTACGAGCAGTACTTC. This sequence encodes CASRSPGLGYEQYF.

The V gene is TRBV6-5, the J gene TRBJ1-1; D possibly corresponds to TRBD1 (5 bases). Germline values: CDR1 MNHEY, CDR2 SVGAGI. The CDR3 runs to 13 residues. Trimming took off 8 bases at V and 5 bases at J, with 15 bases between the two ends. The CDR3 DNA sequence: TGTGCCAGCGGGGGACTCCTCAATACTGAAGCTTTCTTT. As protein: CASGGLLNTEAFF.

V usage is TRBV20-1 and J usage is TRBJ1-2; 8 nucleotides agree with TRBD1. From germline, CDR1 is DFQATT and CDR2 SNEGSKA (reference sequence). J was trimmed by 2 bases and V by 3 bases; bases with no gene match: 5. CDR3 length equals 14 residues. CDR3 sequence: CSASKDRGNYGYTF. CDR3 in DNA: TGCAGTGCTAGTAAAGACAGGGGCAACTATGGCTACACCTTC.

This rearrangement joins TRBV7-9 to TRBJ1-1; D not certain. Germline V gene lookup returns CDR1 SEHNR and CDR2 FQNEAQ (reference sequence). V was shortened by 5 bases and J by 5 bases, with 12 bases between the two germline ends. The CDR3 sequence is 13 residues long. The CDR3 reads CASSPQVETEAFF. Here the CDR3 DNA reads TGTGCCAGCAGCCCCCAGGTCGAAACTGAAGCTTTCTTT.

This rearrangement joins TRBV27 to TRBJ1-1; TRBD1 matches 7 bases. Germline lookup yields CDR1 MNHEY and CDR2 SMNVEV (reference sequence). CDR3 length: 12 residues. V lost 6 bases and J lost 7; bases outside the gene matches: 5. Here the CDR3 reads CASSRQGNEAFF. The CDR3 nucleotides read TGTGCCAGCAGCCGACAGGGCAATGAAGCTTTCTTT.

This sequence joins TRBV28 and TRBJ1-1; 8 nucleotides match TRBD1. V trimming: 4 bases; J trimming: 4 bases; junction bases outside the gene matches: 8. CDR1 is MDHEN and CDR2 is SYDVKM in the germline V gene. This CDR3 has 15 residues. In DNA form, the CDR3 reads TGTGCCAGCAGTTCGTGGACAGGGAGTGCCACTGAAGCTTTCTTT. It translates to CASSSWTGSATEAFF.

The chain has TRBV6-5 and TRBJ1-2; 7 bases match TRBD1. CDR1 is MNHEY and CDR2 is SVGAGI in the germline V gene. The CDR3 is 14 residues long. V dropped 6 bases and J dropped 4; count of bases not matched to a gene: 8. The CDR3 loop reads CASSRLQGRYGYTF. CDR3 DNA: TGTGCCAGCAGCCGATTACAGGGGCGCTATGGCTACACCTTC.

This clone was counted between two and nine times. In DNA form, the CDR3 reads TGTGCCAGCAGTTTAGTTAGGGGGTATGAGCAGTTCTTC. The encoded protein is CASSLVRGYEQFF. The chain has TRBV12-3 or TRBV12-4 and TRBJ2-1; D may be TRBD1 (6 bases). V was shortened by 1 base and J by 8 bases, with 9 bases between the two germline ends. The length of the CDR3 is 13 residues.

The chain has TRBV19 and TRBJ1-1; D possibly corresponds to TRBD1 (6 bases). This CDR3 has 15 amino acids. The V end was cut by 1 base, the J end by 1 base, with 10 bases between. Per the germline V gene, CDR1 is LNHDA and CDR2 is SQIVND (reference sequence). CDR3 DNA: TGTGCCAGTAGTATAGGACAGGCCAAGAACACTGAAGCTTTCTTT. It translates to CASSIGQAKNTEAFF.